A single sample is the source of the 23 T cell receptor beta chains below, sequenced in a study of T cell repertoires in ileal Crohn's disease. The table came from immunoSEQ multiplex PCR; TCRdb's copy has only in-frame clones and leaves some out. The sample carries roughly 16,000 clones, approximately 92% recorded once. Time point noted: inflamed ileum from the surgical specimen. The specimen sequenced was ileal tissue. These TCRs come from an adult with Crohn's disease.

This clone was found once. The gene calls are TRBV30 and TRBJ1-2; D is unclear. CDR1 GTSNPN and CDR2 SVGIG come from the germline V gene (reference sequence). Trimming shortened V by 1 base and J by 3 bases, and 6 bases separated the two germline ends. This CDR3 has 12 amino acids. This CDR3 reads CAWSERDYGYTF. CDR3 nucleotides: TGTGCCTGGAGTGAAAGGGACTATGGCTACACCTTC.

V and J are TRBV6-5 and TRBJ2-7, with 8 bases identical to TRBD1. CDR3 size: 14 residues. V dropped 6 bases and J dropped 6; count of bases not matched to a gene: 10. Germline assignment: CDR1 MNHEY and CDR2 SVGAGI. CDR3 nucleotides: TGTGCCAGCAGATCCTCAGGGGGCAGGAGCGAGCAGTACTTC. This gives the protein CASRSSGGRSEQYF.

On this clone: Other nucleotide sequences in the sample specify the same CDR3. This chain's CDR3 is CASSQGTGGTGELFF. Here the CDR3 DNA reads TGCGCCAGCAGCCAAGGGACCGGCGGGACCGGGGAGCTGTTTTTT. This rearrangement joins TRBV4-3 to TRBJ2-2; tentative D call: TRBD2 (5 bases). This CDR3 comprises 15 residues. V was pared by 1 base and J by 5 bases, with 11 bases between. Germline CDR1 is LGHNA and CDR2 is YSLEER.

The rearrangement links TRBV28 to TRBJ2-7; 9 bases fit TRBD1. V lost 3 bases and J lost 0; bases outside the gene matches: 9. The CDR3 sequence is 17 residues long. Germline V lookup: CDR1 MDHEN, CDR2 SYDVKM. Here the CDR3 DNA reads TGTGCCAGCAGTTTGCAGCCCGGGACAGGGCACTCCTACGAGCAGTACTTC. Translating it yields CASSLQPGTGHSYEQYF.

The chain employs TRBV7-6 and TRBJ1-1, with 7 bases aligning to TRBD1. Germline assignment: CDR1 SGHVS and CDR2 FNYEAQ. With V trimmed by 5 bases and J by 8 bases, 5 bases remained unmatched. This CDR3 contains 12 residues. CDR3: CASSPQDREAFF. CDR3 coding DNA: TGTGCCAGCAGCCCGCAGGACAGGGAAGCTTTCTTT. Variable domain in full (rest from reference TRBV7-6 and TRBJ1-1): GAGVSQSPRYKVTKRGQDVALRCDPISGHVSLYWYRQALGQGPEFLTYFNYEAQQDKSGLPNDRFSAERPEGSISTLTIQRTEQRDSAMYRCASSPQDREAFFGQGTRLTVV.

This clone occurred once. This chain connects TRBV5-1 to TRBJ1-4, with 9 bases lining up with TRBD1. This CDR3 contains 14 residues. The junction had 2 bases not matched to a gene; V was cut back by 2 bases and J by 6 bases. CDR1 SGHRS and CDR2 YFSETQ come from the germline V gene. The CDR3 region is CASSLGQGYEKLFF. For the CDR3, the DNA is TGCGCCAGCAGCTTAGGACAGGGGTATGAAAAACTGTTTTTT.

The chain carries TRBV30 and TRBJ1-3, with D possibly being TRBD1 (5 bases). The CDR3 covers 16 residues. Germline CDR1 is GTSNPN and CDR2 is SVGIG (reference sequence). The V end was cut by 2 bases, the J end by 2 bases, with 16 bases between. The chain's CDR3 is CAWSIPLPGPGNTIYF. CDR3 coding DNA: TGTGCCTGGAGTATCCCGCTGCCGGGACCTGGAAACACCATATATTTT.

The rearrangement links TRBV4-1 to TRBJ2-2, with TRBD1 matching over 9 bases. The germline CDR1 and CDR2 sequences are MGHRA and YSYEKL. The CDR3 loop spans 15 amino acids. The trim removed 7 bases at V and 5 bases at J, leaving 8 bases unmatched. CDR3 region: CASKGQGSGTGELFF. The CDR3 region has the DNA TGCGCCAGCAAGGGACAGGGAAGTGGGACCGGGGAGCTGTTTTTT.

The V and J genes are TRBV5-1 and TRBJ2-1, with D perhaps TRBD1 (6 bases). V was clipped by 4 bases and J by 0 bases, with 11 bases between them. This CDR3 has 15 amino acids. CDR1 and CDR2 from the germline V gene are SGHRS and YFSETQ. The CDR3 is CASSLGQNSYNEQFF. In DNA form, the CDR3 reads TGCGCCAGCAGCCTCGGACAGAACTCCTACAATGAGCAGTTCTTC.

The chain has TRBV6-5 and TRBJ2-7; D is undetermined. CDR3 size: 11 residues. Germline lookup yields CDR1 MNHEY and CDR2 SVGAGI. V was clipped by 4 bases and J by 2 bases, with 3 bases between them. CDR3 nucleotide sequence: TGTGCCAGCAGTTCCCCCTACGAGCAGTACTTC. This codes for CASSSPYEQYF.

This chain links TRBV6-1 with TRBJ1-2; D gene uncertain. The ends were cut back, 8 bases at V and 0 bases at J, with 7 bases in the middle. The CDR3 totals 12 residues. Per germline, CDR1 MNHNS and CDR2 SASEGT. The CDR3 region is CASGRPNYGYTF. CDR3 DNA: TGTGCCAGCGGACGGCCTAACTATGGCTACACCTTC.

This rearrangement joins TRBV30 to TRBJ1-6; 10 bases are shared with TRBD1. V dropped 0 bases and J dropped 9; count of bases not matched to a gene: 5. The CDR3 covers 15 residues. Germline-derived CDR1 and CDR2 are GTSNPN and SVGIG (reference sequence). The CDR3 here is CAWSVQGQGVSPLHF. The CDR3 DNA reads TGTGCCTGGAGTGTACAAGGACAGGGGGTTTCACCCCTCCACTTT.

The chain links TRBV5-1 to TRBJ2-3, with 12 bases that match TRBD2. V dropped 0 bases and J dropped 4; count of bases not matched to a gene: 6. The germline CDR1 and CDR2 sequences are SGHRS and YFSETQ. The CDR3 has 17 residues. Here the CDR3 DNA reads TGCGCCAGCAGCTTGGGAGCTAGCGGGGGGGCGGCAGATACGCAGTATTTT. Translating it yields CASSLGASGGAADTQYF.

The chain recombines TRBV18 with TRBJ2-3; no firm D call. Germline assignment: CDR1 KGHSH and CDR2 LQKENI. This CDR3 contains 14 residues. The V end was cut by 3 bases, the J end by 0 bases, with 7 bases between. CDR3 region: CASSPGVSTDTQYF. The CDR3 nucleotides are TGTGCCAGCTCACCTGGGGTTAGCACAGATACGCAGTATTTT.

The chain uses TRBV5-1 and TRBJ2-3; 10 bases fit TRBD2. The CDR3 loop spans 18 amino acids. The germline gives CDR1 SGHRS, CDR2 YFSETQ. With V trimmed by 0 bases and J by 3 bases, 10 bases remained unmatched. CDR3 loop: CASSLAASGGVLTDTQYF. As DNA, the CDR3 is TGCGCCAGCAGCTTGGCGGCTAGCGGGGGAGTCCTAACAGATACGCAGTATTTT.

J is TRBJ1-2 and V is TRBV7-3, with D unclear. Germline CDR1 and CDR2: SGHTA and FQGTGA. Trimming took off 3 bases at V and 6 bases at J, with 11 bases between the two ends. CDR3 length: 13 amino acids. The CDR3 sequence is CASSLVGSDGYTF. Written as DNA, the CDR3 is TGTGCCAGCAGCTTGGTTGGGTCCGATGGCTACACCTTC.

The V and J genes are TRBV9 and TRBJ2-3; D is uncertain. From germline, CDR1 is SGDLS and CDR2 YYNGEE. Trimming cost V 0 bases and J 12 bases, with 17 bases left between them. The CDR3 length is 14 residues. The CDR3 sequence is CASSVVSTPHLQYF. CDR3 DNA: TGTGCCAGCAGCGTAGTGTCCACTCCCCATCTCCAGTATTTT.

CDR3 amino acids: CASSPLSNQPQHF. In nucleotides, the CDR3 is TGCGCCAGCAGCCCCCTTAGCAATCAGCCCCAGCATTTT. The chain joins TRBV5-1 to TRBJ1-5; no definite D call. The germline gives CDR1 SGHRS, CDR2 YFSETQ. The V and J ends lost 4 bases and 0 bases respectively, with 5 bases between them. This CDR3 region has 13 residues.

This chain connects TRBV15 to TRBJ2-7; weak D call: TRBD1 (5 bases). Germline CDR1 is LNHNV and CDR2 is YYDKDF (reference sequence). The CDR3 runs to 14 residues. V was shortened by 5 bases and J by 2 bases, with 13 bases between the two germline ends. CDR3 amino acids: CATSAHWGPYEQYF. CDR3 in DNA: TGTGCCACCAGCGCACATTGGGGCCCCTACGAGCAGTACTTC.

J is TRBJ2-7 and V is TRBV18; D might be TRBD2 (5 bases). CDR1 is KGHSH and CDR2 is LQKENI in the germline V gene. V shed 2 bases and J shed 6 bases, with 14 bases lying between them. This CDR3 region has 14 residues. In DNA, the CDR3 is TGTGCCAGCTCACCATCCGTGGAGGCATCCGAGCAGTACTTC. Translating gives CASSPSVEASEQYF.

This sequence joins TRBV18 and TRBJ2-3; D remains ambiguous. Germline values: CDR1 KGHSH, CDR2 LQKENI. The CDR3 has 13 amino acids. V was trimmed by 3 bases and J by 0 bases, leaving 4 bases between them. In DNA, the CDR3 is TGTGCCAGCTCACCCGGGAGCACAGATACGCAGTATTTT. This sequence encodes CASSPGSTDTQYF.

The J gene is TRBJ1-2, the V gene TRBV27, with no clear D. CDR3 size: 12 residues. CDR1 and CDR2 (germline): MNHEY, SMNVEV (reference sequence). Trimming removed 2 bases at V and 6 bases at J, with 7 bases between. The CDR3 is CASSLAGDGYTF. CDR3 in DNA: TGTGCCAGCAGTTTAGCCGGGGATGGCTACACCTTC.

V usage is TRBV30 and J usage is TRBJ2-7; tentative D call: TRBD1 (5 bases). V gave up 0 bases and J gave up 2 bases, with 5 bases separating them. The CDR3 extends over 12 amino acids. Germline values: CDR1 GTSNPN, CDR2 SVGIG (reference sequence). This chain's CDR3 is CAWSVRAYEQYF. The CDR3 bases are TGTGCCTGGAGTGTCAGGGCCTACGAGCAGTACTTC.